This is a list of T cell receptor beta chains from one sample in a study of shared clonotypes between healthy human individuals. The repertoire was sequenced with immunoSEQ multiplex PCR; TCRdb's copy has only in-frame clones and lacks some. The data hold 1.6 million or so clones, with more than 95% observed a single time. Sequencing was done on a sample of naive CD4+ T cells sorted from blood. Receptors originate from a man aged 25 to 40 in good health. Both conserved end residues are part of each CDR3. The D gene is left open where the match is weak. Expanded clones are given a class, and other clones once, few, many or no size at all.

>TRBV10-3|TRBD2|.|TRBJ2-1
CAISALAGDSNEQFF
TGTGCCATCAGTGCTCTAGCGGGAGATTCTAATGAGCAGTTCTTC
>TRBV18|.|.|TRBJ1-1
CASSPPGLQLTEAFF
TGTGCCAGCTCACCCCCGGGACTCCAGCTCACTGAAGCTTTCTTT
>TRBV7-2|TRBD2|.|TRBJ2-7
CASSLGLAASYEQYF
TGTGCCAGCAGCTTAGGACTAGCGGCTTCCTACGAGCAGTACTTC
>TRBV5-1|TRBD2|.|TRBJ2-5
CASSLGLAGDSAETQYF
TGCGCCAGCAGCTTGGGACTAGCGGGAGATTCAGCAGAGACCCAGTACTTC
>TRBV9|.|.|TRBJ2-7
CASSVGGGEQYF
TGTGCCAGCAGCGTAGGTGGCGGCGAGCAGTACTTC
>TRBV27|.|.|TRBJ2-7
CASSDTPGGTGAYEQYF
TGTGCCAGCAGTGATACCCCCGGGGGCACCGGAGCCTACGAGCAGTACTTC
>TRBV19|TRBD2|.|TRBJ2-2
CASSLPGLADHTGELFF
TGTGCCAGTAGCCTACCGGGACTAGCGGACCACACCGGGGAGCTGTTTTTT
>TRBV29-1|.|.|TRBJ2-5
CSVVGVETQYF
TGCAGCGTTGTGGGGGTGGAGACCCAGTACTTC
>TRBV28|TRBD1|.|TRBJ1-5
CASDRGSNQPQHF
TGTGCCAGCGACAGGGGTAGCAATCAGCCCCAGCATTTT
>TRBV15|.|.|TRBJ2-3
CATSRQVNTDTQYF
TGTGCCACCAGCAGACAGGTAAACACAGATACGCAGTATTTT
>TRBV11-2|.|.|TRBJ2-7
CASSLTDQLYEQYF
TGTGCCAGCAGCTTAACGGACCAACTATACGAGCAGTACTTC
>TRBV5-5|.|.|TRBJ2-3
CASSLARARGSTDTQYF
TGTGCCAGCAGCTTGGCCAGGGCCCGCGGGTCCACAGATACGCAGTATTTT
>TRBV5-1|TRBD1|.|TRBJ2-7
CASSREPGTGLEQYF
TGCGCCAGCAGCCGAGAGCCCGGGACAGGTCTCGAGCAGTACTTC
>TRBV6-5|TRBD1|.|TRBJ1-1
CASKGGGRNTEAFF
TGTGCCAGCAAAGGGGGCGGGAGGAACACTGAAGCTTTCTTT
>TRBV2|.|.|TRBJ1-4
CASSELISQEKLFF
TGTGCCAGCAGTGAACTAATAAGCCAGGAAAAACTGTTTTTT
>TRBV6-5|TRBD1|.|TRBJ2-6
CASSWTGGSGANVLTF
TGTGCCAGCAGTTGGACAGGGGGGTCTGGGGCCAACGTCCTGACTTTC
>TRBV4-3|.|.|TRBJ2-2
CASSQGFGGIGGELFF
TGCGCCAGCAGCCAAGGATTTGGCGGGATAGGCGGGGAGCTGTTTTTT
>TRBV15|TRBD2|.|TRBJ2-5
CATSRAGGETQYF
TGTGCCACCAGCAGAGCGGGGGGTGAGACCCAGTACTTC
>TRBV7-8|.|.|TRBJ2-7
CASSYPQAYEQYF
TGTGCCAGCAGCTACCCCCAGGCCTACGAGCAGTACTTC
>TRBV10-2|.|.|TRBJ1-1
CASSEVGRTSDEAFF
TGCGCCAGCAGTGAGGTGGGCAGGACGTCCGATGAAGCTTTCTTT
>TRBV2|TRBD2|.|TRBJ2-7
CASRKVLAGGEQYF
TGTGCCAGCAGGAAAGTCCTAGCGGGAGGCGAGCAGTACTTC
>TRBV10-2|.|.|TRBJ2-3
CASSDRPETQYF
TGCGCCAGCAGTGACCGGCCTGAAACGCAGTATTTT
>TRBV7-2|.|.|TRBJ2-5
CASSLHTIETQYF
TGTGCCAGCAGTTTGCATACTATAGAGACCCAGTACTTC
>TRBV2|TRBD2|.|TRBJ2-1
CASSDLAGEYNEQFF
TGTGCCAGCAGTGACCTAGCGGGAGAGTACAATGAGCAGTTCTTC
>TRBV6-1|.|.|TRBJ1-1
CAIRRNTEAFF
TGTGCCATCCGGAGGAACACTGAAGCTTTCTTT
>TRBV6-6|TRBD1|once|TRBJ2-4
CASSIQGAQNIQYF
TGTGCCAGCAGTATACAGGGGGCCCAAAACATTCAGTACTTC
>TRBV4-2|TRBD2|.|TRBJ2-1
CASSQVELAGGGSYNEQFF
TGTGCCAGCAGCCAAGTTGAACTAGCGGGAGGAGGGTCTTACAATGAGCAGTTCTTC
>TRBV5-1|TRBD1|.|TRBJ2-2
CASSFGQGRHGGELFF
TGCGCCAGCAGCTTCGGACAGGGGCGTCATGGCGGGGAGCTGTTTTTT
>TRBV19|.|once|TRBJ2-7
CASSIRGRRGTHGQYF
TGTGCCAGTAGTATAAGAGGACGCAGAGGGACCCATGGGCAGTACTTC
>TRBV19|.|.|TRBJ1-5
CASSMREGSNQPQHF
TGTGCCAGTAGTATGAGGGAGGGTAGCAATCAGCCCCAGCATTTT
>TRBV28|.|.|TRBJ2-2
CASSWGDLLGGTGELFF
TGTGCCAGCAGTTGGGGAGACTTACTGGGGGGCACCGGGGAGCTGTTTTTT
>TRBV9|TRBD2|.|TRBJ2-3
CASSASGRGSDTQYF
TGTGCCAGCAGCGCTAGCGGGAGGGGATCAGATACGCAGTATTTT
>TRBV5-1|.|.|TRBJ1-1
CASSPDGLNTEAFF
TGCGCCAGCAGCCCGGACGGTTTGAACACTGAAGCTTTCTTT
>TRBV7-9|.|once|TRBJ1-4
CASSPPEKLFF
TGTGCCAGCAGCCCGCCCGAAAAACTGTTTTTT
>TRBV10-3|.|.|TRBJ2-5
CAISGAHSRPGNGETQYF
TGTGCCATCAGTGGGGCCCACAGTCGGCCCGGGAATGGGGAGACCCAGTACTTC
>TRBV7-9|TRBD1|.|TRBJ1-4
CASSWLGTGHEKLFF
TGTGCCAGCAGCTGGTTAGGGACAGGGCATGAAAAACTGTTTTTT
>TRBV7-2|.|.|TRBJ2-3
CASSPPASNTQYF
TGTGCCAGCAGCCCCCCAGCGTCGAATACGCAGTATTTT
>TRBV11-2|TRBD2|.|TRBJ2-1
CASSLGTSGTYNEQFF
TGTGCCAGCAGCTTAGGGACTAGCGGGACCTACAATGAGCAGTTCTTC
>TRBV10-3|TRBD1|.|TRBJ2-7
CAISFGTGISYEQYF
TGTGCCATCAGCTTCGGGACAGGGATCTCCTACGAGCAGTACTTC